Below are 20 T cell receptor beta chains sequenced from a single sample in a study of control samples from healthy donors and cancer patients. Profiled with immunoSEQ multiplex PCR; TCRdb holds only in-frame clones, not every one. The top ten hold approximately 7.9% of the sample, which has about 100,000 clones, approximately 95% seen once. The sequencing sample was made of blood. All receptors come from a man between 18 and 29 years old in good health.

J is TRBJ2-5 and V is TRBV6-2 or TRBV6-3, with 7 bases matching TRBD2. The CDR3 consists of 16 residues. V lost 2 bases to trimming and J lost 1 base; unmatched junction nucleotides: 7. Per the germline V gene, CDR1 is MNHEY and CDR2 is SVGEGT. In DNA form, the CDR3 reads TGTGCCAGCAGTTACCCCAGCGGGGATTCCCAAGAGACCCAGTACTTC. Translating gives CASSYPSGDSQETQYF.

The rearrangement uses TRBV29-1 and TRBJ1-2; D is uncertain. The CDR3 loop spans 9 amino acids. Per germline, CDR1 SQVTM and CDR2 ANQGSEA. With 7 bases removed from V and 6 bases from J, the gap between germline ends came to 6 bases. CDR3 sequence: CSADHGYTF. The CDR3 DNA is TGCAGCGCGGATCATGGCTACACCTTC.

V and J are TRBV2 and TRBJ1-1; D gene ambiguous. Germline CDR1 reads SNHLY; CDR2 reads FYNNEI. V was clipped by 4 bases and J by 5 bases, with 11 bases between them. CDR3 size: 13 residues. CDR3 coding DNA: TGTGCCAGCAGTGTGGAGGGTTTAACTGAAGCTTTCTTT. Protein product: CASSVEGLTEAFF.

V gene TRBV14 combines with J gene TRBJ2-2, with unresolved D. This CDR3 contains 13 residues. The germline gives CDR1 SGHDN, CDR2 FVKESK. Trimming left V 3 bases short and J 5 bases short, with 7 bases between. The CDR3 nucleotides are TGTGCCAGCAGCCAGCTGGTGACCGGGGAGCTGTTTTTT. This encodes CASSQLVTGELFF.

This clone was picked up a small number of times. The CDR3 reads CASSQVLGSGEIYGYTF. The CDR3 DNA is TGCGCCAGCAGCCAAGTTTTGGGGTCCGGCGAAATCTATGGCTACACCTTC. V is TRBV4-1 and J is TRBJ1-2; no firm D call. Trimming stripped 1 base from V and 4 bases from J, with 19 bases between. This CDR3 region has 17 residues. Germline V gene sequence: CDR1 MGHRA, CDR2 YSYEKL.

The rearrangement uses TRBV6-2 or TRBV6-3 and TRBJ2-7, with 9 nucleotides matching TRBD2. Germline CDR1 is MNHEY and CDR2 is SVGEGT. The CDR3 totals 17 residues. Unmatched junction bases numbered 10, after V lost 2 bases and J lost 2 bases. The CDR3 here is CASSYRLKAGGPYEQYF. Here the CDR3 DNA reads TGTGCCAGCAGTTACAGGTTGAAAGCGGGAGGCCCCTACGAGCAGTACTTC.

The chain couples TRBV30 to TRBJ1-2, with D perhaps matching TRBD1 (6 bases). The CDR3 loop spans 13 amino acids. CDR1 is GTSNPN, CDR2 SVGIG, per germline (reference sequence). The V and J ends lost 1 base and 3 bases respectively, with 9 bases between them. This CDR3 is CAWSGRGDYGYTF. The CDR3 DNA sequence: TGTGCCTGGAGTGGGAGGGGGGACTATGGCTACACCTTC.

This chain joins TRBV25-1 and TRBJ1-2, with a weak D call TRBD1 (5 bases). The CDR3 runs 14 residues. Germline values: CDR1 MGHDK, CDR2 SYGVNS. The V and J ends lost 3 bases and 5 bases respectively, with 13 bases between them. CDR3 in amino acids: CASSESPGGYGYTF. The CDR3 nucleotides read TGTGCCAGCAGTGAGTCTCCGGGGGGTTATGGCTACACCTTC.

The J gene is TRBJ2-7, the V gene TRBV6-1; the D gene could be TRBD1 or TRBD2 (6 bases each). The CDR3 loop spans 18 amino acids. CDR1 is MNHNS, CDR2 SASEGT, per germline. V lost 2 bases to trimming and J lost 0 bases, with 20 bases between them. The CDR3 sequence: CASSELVGGQGSSYEQYF. Here the CDR3 DNA reads TGTGCCAGCAGTGAATTAGTTGGGGGGCAGGGTTCCTCCTACGAGCAGTACTTC.

The V call is TRBV27, the J call TRBJ2-3, with 9 bases that match TRBD2. The junction had 14 bases not matched to a gene; V was cut back by 4 bases and J by 6 bases. Per germline, CDR1 MNHEY and CDR2 SMNVEV (reference sequence). The length of the CDR3 is 17 residues. The CDR3, as DNA: TGTGCCAGCAGTTCAATAGTTAGCGGGGGAACAGGGGATACGCAGTATTTT. Its protein is CASSSIVSGGTGDTQYF.

The chain carries TRBV5-1 and TRBJ2-5, with D perhaps matching TRBD2 (5 bases). The germline V gene encodes CDR1 SGHRS and CDR2 YFSETQ. Trimming cost V 0 bases and J 2 bases, with 8 bases left between them. This CDR3 spans 14 amino acids. The CDR3 here is CASSLGSGQETQYF. The CDR3 region has the DNA TGCGCCAGCAGCTTGGGTTCGGGACAAGAGACCCAGTACTTC. The whole variable domain, remainder taken from reference TRBV5-1 and TRBJ2-5, is KAGVTQTPRYLIKTRGQQVTLSCSPISGHRSVSWYQQTPGQGLQFLFEYFSETQRNKGNFPGRFSGRQFSNSRSEMNVSTLELGDSALYLCASSLGSGQETQYFGPGTRLLVL.

V usage is TRBV5-1 and J usage is TRBJ1-2; D is ambiguous. The CDR3 extends over 13 amino acids. Trimming removed 2 bases from V and 7 bases from J, with 12 bases in between. Per germline, CDR1 SGHRS and CDR2 YFSETQ. CDR3 protein: CASSFEDWFGYTF. CDR3 coding DNA: TGCGCCAGCAGCTTCGAGGACTGGTTTGGCTACACCTTC.

This sequence joins TRBV7-2 and TRBJ1-5, with 7 bases lining up with TRBD1. This CDR3 has 15 amino acids. V shed 5 bases, J shed 4 bases, and the junction held 8 bases outside the gene matches. Germline values: CDR1 SGHTA, CDR2 FQGNSA. The CDR3 nucleotides read TGTGCCAGCAGCCAGGGACAGACAGCGAATCAGCCCCAGCATTTT. This codes for CASSQGQTANQPQHF.

This clone has only a few counts. The chain recombines TRBV6-5 with TRBJ1-4; D unresolved. CDR1 is MNHEY and CDR2 is SVGAGI in the germline V gene. Trimming shortened V by 2 bases and J by 6 bases, and 7 bases separated the two germline ends. This CDR3 comprises 13 residues. CDR3 nucleotides: TGTGCCAGCAGTTACGGGCAGTATGAAAAACTGTTTTTT. Residues: CASSYGQYEKLFF.

This chain uses TRBV2 with TRBJ1-2; D gene unclear. CDR3 length: 13 residues. V lost 2 bases to trimming and J lost 8 bases, with 12 bases between them. Germline loops: CDR1 SNHLY, CDR2 FYNNEI. CDR3 nucleotide sequence: TGTGCCAGCAGTGAAAAGGCATTAAGCGGCTACACCTTC. It yields the protein CASSEKALSGYTF. Drawing the rest from reference TRBV2 and TRBJ1-2, the complete variable domain is EPEVTQTPSHQVTQMGQEVILRCVPISNHLYFYWYRQILGQKVEFLVSFYNNEISEKSEIFDDQFSVERPDGSNFTLKIRSTKLEDSAMYFCASSEKALSGYTFGSGTRLTVV.

The genes are TRBV9 and TRBJ2-1; TRBD2 agrees at 9 bases. After removal of 3 bases from V and 10 bases from J, the junction contained 11 bases not matched to a gene. Germline CDR1 is SGDLS and CDR2 is YYNGEE. The CDR3 has 15 amino acids. The CDR3 DNA sequence: TGTGCCAGCAGCGGACCGGGACTAGCATTCAGAGAGCAGTTCTTC. Translating it yields CASSGPGLAFREQFF.

The chain recombines TRBV5-8 with TRBJ2-1, with a weak D call TRBD2 (5 bases). The CDR3 runs to 16 residues. Trimming pared 0 bases from V and 4 bases from J, leaving 14 bases between. From germline, CDR1 is SGHTS and CDR2 YDEGEE. The CDR3 reads CASSLGLGLTYNEQFF. The CDR3 region has the DNA TGTGCCAGCAGCTTGGGGCTAGGACTCACATACAATGAGCAGTTCTTC.

The chain couples TRBV7-3 to TRBJ2-3; D is perhaps TRBD2 (6 bases). The V end lost 0 bases, the J end lost 2 bases, and 12 bases lay between the germline ends. The germline V gene encodes CDR1 SGHTA and CDR2 FQGTGA. The CDR3 runs to 16 residues. The CDR3 region is CASSLTSGRFTDTQYF. CDR3 nucleotide sequence: TGTGCCAGCAGCTTAACTAGCGGACGTTTCACAGATACGCAGTATTTT.

This chain links TRBV14 with TRBJ1-2; D gene unclear. V lost 6 bases and J 6 bases, leaving 14 bases between the germline ends. The length of the CDR3 is 13 residues. Looked up from germline, CDR1 is SGHDN and CDR2 is FVKESK. CDR3 bases: TGTGCCAGCAGTCTGTCCCTATTAGATGGCTACACCTTC. Amino acids: CASSLSLLDGYTF.

The chain employs TRBV6-2 or TRBV6-3 and TRBJ2-3; TRBD2 matches at 11 bases. The CDR3 sequence is 15 residues long. The J segment lost 4 bases and the V segment lost 5 bases, leaving 5 bases of the junction unmatched. In germline, CDR1 is MNHEY, CDR2 SVGEGT. CDR3 in DNA: TGTGCCAGCAGTATAGCGGGAGGGGGCCCAGATACGCAGTATTTT. Translated: CASSIAGGGPDTQYF.